The rows below give T cell receptor beta chains drawn from one sample of a study of cytomegalovirus exposure and HLA in healthy donors. Produced via immunoSEQ multiplex PCR; TCRdb's table is partial and in-frame only. The sample has about 53,000 clones. Sequenced sample: PBMCs. These receptors came from a man between 18 and 29 years old in good health and CMV-seropositive. Each CDR3 is given with its conserved first and last residue. D genes are given only for firm matches.

>TRBV19|.|TRBJ2-7
CASSAPGQSSYEQYF
TGTGCCAGTAGCGCTCCAGGACAGTCTTCCTACGAGCAGTACTTC
>TRBV2|.|TRBJ2-2
CASTTDNTGELFF
TGTGCCAGCACTACAGACAACACCGGGGAGCTGTTTTTT
>TRBV28|TRBD2|TRBJ2-7
CASRTLLTSGISYEQYF
TGTGCCAGCAGGACCCTCCTGACTAGCGGTATCTCCTACGAGCAGTACTTC
>TRBV1|.|TRBJ2-7
CTSSQDQSGKDPYEQYF
TGCACCAGCAGCCAAGATCAAAGCGGGAAGGATCCATACGAGCAGTACTTC
>TRBV30|.|TRBJ2-1
CAWSVPILRERPNEQFF
TGTGCCTGGAGTGTCCCTATATTGAGGGAGAGGCCCAATGAGCAGTTCTTC
>TRBV27|.|TRBJ2-1
CASSTGTLNEQFF
TGTGCCAGCAGCACCGGGACTCTCAATGAGCAGTTCTTC
>TRBV28|.|TRBJ2-1
CASSYSDSPNEQFF
TGTGCCAGCAGCTACTCGGACTCTCCCAATGAGCAGTTCTTC
>TRBV30|.|TRBJ1-3
CAWSNTGTGNTIYF
TGTGCCTGGAGCAATACAGGGACTGGAAACACCATATATTTT
>TRBV9|TRBD2|TRBJ2-1
CASSVGGTSGRNEQFF
TGTGCCAGCAGCGTTGGGGGGACTAGCGGGAGGAATGAGCAGTTCTTC
>TRBV6-1|TRBD2|TRBJ2-1
CASSEGWAGDYNEQFF
TGTGCCAGCAGTGAAGGTTGGGCGGGAGACTACAATGAGCAGTTCTTC
>TRBV6-5|.|TRBJ1-1
CASSYSPTGNTEAFF
TGTGCCAGCAGTTACTCGCCAACTGGGAACACTGAAGCTTTCTTT
>TRBV7-8|TRBD1|TRBJ2-1
CASSSQGTAWFF
TGTGCCAGCAGCTCACAGGGGACCGCTTGGTTCTTC
>TRBV10-1|.|TRBJ2-3
CASSDEMRWDTQYF
TGCGCCAGCAGTGACGAAATGCGGTGGGATACGCAGTATTTT
>TRBV7-8|.|TRBJ2-2
CASSLGEAGELFF
TGTGCCAGCAGCTTAGGGGAGGCCGGGGAGCTGTTTTTT
>TRBV7-8|.|TRBJ2-7
CASSLGPRGGEQYF
TGTGCCAGCAGCCTAGGTCCCAGGGGTGGCGAGCAGTACTTC
>TRBV27|.|TRBJ2-7
CASSLGGRFYEQYF
TGTGCCAGCAGTTTAGGTGGGCGCTTCTACGAGCAGTACTTC
>TRBV6-6|TRBD2|TRBJ2-1
CASSYSPSGSPNEQFF
TGTGCCAGCAGTTACTCGCCTAGCGGGAGCCCCAATGAGCAGTTCTTC
>TRBV10-3|TRBD1|TRBJ2-3
CAISDRTGGADTQYF
TGTGCCATCAGTGATCGGACAGGGGGGGCAGATACGCAGTATTTT
>TRBV2|TRBD2|TRBJ2-6
CASSESGVRANVLTF
TGTGCCAGCAGTGAAAGCGGGGTCCGGGCCAACGTCCTGACTTTC
>TRBV11-3|TRBD2|TRBJ2-7
CASSLNPLAGVYEQYF
TGTGCCAGCAGCTTAAATCCTCTGGCGGGAGTCTACGAGCAGTACTTC
>TRBV19|.|TRBJ1-5
CASSLERDQPQHF
TGTGCCAGTAGTCTGGAGCGGGACCAGCCCCAGCATTTT
>TRBV5-1|.|TRBJ2-7
CASSLAQAYEQYF
TGCGCCAGCAGCTTGGCCCAGGCCTACGAGCAGTACTTC
>TRBV7-2|TRBD1|TRBJ2-7
CASSFPITGTASYEQYF
TGTGCCAGCAGCTTTCCCATCACCGGGACAGCCTCCTACGAGCAGTACTTC
>TRBV6-1|TRBD2|TRBJ2-3
CASSEEAGGADTQYF
TGTGCCAGCAGTGAAGAAGCGGGAGGGGCAGATACGCAGTATTTT
>TRBV19|TRBD2|TRBJ2-7
CASSIDASGFPYEQYF
TGTGCCAGTAGTATAGACGCTAGCGGTTTTCCCTACGAGCAGTACTTC
>TRBV4-1|.|TRBJ2-1
CASSPLGDEQFF
TGCGCCAGCAGCCCCCTCGGAGATGAGCAGTTCTTC
>TRBV27|.|TRBJ1-5
CASSLRQPQHF
TGTGCCAGCAGTTTACGTCAGCCCCAGCATTTT
>TRBV2|.|TRBJ2-5
CASSEVSGRGTGETQYF
TGTGCCAGCAGTGAAGTTTCGGGCAGGGGAACAGGGGAGACCCAGTACTTC
>TRBV6-1|.|TRBJ2-7
CASGEVSSGAYEQYF
TGTGCCAGCGGTGAAGTGAGTAGCGGAGCCTACGAGCAGTACTTC
>TRBV29-1|TRBD2|TRBJ2-2
CSVEGLAGKKNGELFF
TGCAGCGTTGAGGGACTAGCGGGAAAAAAGAACGGGGAGCTGTTTTTT
>TRBV6-5|TRBD1|TRBJ2-7
CASRPTGGEQYF
TGTGCCAGCAGACCTACAGGGGGTGAGCAGTACTTC
>TRBV2|.|TRBJ2-3
CAPEGVGTDTQYF
TGTGCCCCGGAAGGGGTTGGTACAGATACGCAGTATTTT
>TRBV9|.|TRBJ2-1
CASSVESGSSYNEQFF
TGTGCCAGCAGCGTAGAATCGGGAAGCTCCTACAATGAGCAGTTCTTC
>TRBV5-1|.|TRBJ1-2
CASTDSSNYGYTF
TGCGCCAGCACGGACAGTTCTAACTATGGCTACACCTTC
>TRBV5-1|TRBD1|TRBJ2-4
CASSGQDRAGKNIQYF
TGCGCCAGCAGCGGTCAGGACAGGGCTGGCAAAAACATTCAGTACTTC
>TRBV15|.|TRBJ1-5
CATSREGGSNQPQHF
TGTGCCACCAGCAGAGAGGGGGGTAGCAATCAGCCCCAGCATTTT
>TRBV5-6|TRBD1|TRBJ1-1
CASSLITDRENTEAFF
TGTGCCAGCAGTCTGATAACGGACAGGGAGAACACTGAAGCTTTCTTT
>TRBV2|TRBD2|TRBJ2-3
CASRSGGGLDTQYF
TGTGCCAGCAGGTCGGGGGGAGGGCTAGATACGCAGTATTTT
>TRBV5-1|TRBD1|TRBJ1-2
CASSLEPDRVYGYTF
TGCGCCAGCAGCTTGGAACCGGACAGGGTTTATGGCTACACCTTC
>TRBV5-4|TRBD2|TRBJ2-7
CASSPGVAGGTYEQYF
TGTGCCAGCAGCCCCGGGGTAGCGGGAGGTACCTACGAGCAGTACTTC
>TRBV4-1|TRBD2|TRBJ2-1
CASSQGGRSYNEQFF
TGCGCCAGCAGCCAGGGCGGGAGATCCTACAATGAGCAGTTCTTC
>TRBV14|.|TRBJ2-5
CASSQEAGRTWEQYF
TGTGCCAGCAGCCAAGAGGCAGGCCGGACGTGGGAGCAGTACTTC
>TRBV30|.|TRBJ1-2
CACHQGAALADYGYTF
TGTGCCTGCCATCAAGGCGCAGCTCTAGCAGACTATGGCTACACCTTC
>TRBV11-2|.|TRBJ2-7
CASSSLQRHGYEQYF
TGTGCCAGCAGCTCACTCCAGCGGCATGGATACGAGCAGTACTTC
>TRBV18|.|TRBJ1-6
CASSPPSSGDNSPLHF
TGTGCCAGCTCACCACCATCCAGCGGCGATAATTCACCCCTCCACTTT
>TRBV14|.|TRBJ2-5
CASSQRQRETQYF
TGTGCCAGCAGCCAGCGACAAAGGGAGACCCAGTACTTC
>TRBV25-1|TRBD1|TRBJ2-1
CTSRPGGSYNEQFF
TGTACCAGCAGGCCAGGGGGCTCCTACAATGAGCAGTTCTTC
>TRBV25-1|.|TRBJ2-3
CASSDSPRLENTQYF
TGTGCCAGCAGTGATTCCCCTAGACTTGAGAATACGCAGTATTTT
>TRBV11-2|.|TRBJ1-3
CASSSGTGNTIYF
TGTGCCAGCAGCTCCGGGACTGGAAACACCATATATTTT
>TRBV6-5|.|TRBJ2-6
CASSYSGGLGANVLTF
TGTGCCAGCAGTTACTCCGGGGGACTGGGGGCCAACGTCCTGACTTTC
>TRBV7-9|.|TRBJ2-3
CASSFYTDTQYF
TGTGCCAGCAGCTTCTACACAGATACGCAGTATTTT
>TRBV30|TRBD1|TRBJ2-1
CAWSGKSGTGSYNEQFF
TGTGCCTGGAGTGGTAAATCCGGGACAGGGTCCTACAATGAGCAGTTCTTC
>TRBV21-1|.|TRBJ2-3
CASSKLRREDTDTQYF
TGTGCCAGCAGCAAACTACGGCGGGAGGACACAGATACGCAGTATTTT
>TRBV11-2|.|TRBJ1-6
CASSLEIGSDSPLHF
TGTGCCAGCAGCTTAGAAATCGGGTCTGATTCACCCCTCCACTTT
>TRBV27|TRBD2|TRBJ2-1
CASSSGGEQFF
TGTGCCAGCAGCTCGGGGGGGGAGCAGTTCTTC
>TRBV5-1|.|TRBJ2-5
CASSLGLQETQYF
TGCGCCAGCAGCTTGGGTCTCCAAGAGACCCAGTACTTC
>TRBV28|TRBD2|TRBJ2-5
CASSLPLAGGRGRETQYF
TGTGCCAGCAGTTTACCCCTAGCGGGAGGGCGGGGCCGGGAGACCCAGTACTTC
>TRBV5-5|.|TRBJ1-5
CASRVGGDRSNQPQHF
TGTGCCAGCAGAGTGGGCGGTGACAGGAGCAATCAGCCCCAGCATTTT
>TRBV28|TRBD1|TRBJ2-2
CASSLAGTGDNTGELFF
TGTGCCAGCAGTTTAGCCGGGACAGGGGACAACACCGGGGAGCTGTTTTTT
>TRBV28|.|TRBJ2-7
CASSRSPYEQYF
TGTGCCAGCAGCCGATCACCCTACGAGCAGTACTTC